This T cell receptor beta chain was sequenced in a study of T cell clonotyping in hematopoietic cell transplantation. Study-level findings and limits: At the given depth, recipient repertoires were over 95% de novo clonotypes. Graft donor and pretransplant recipient Inverse Simpson Index values predicted broader posttransplant TCR diversity. Pathologically expanded recipient clonotypes increased progressively from day 30 to day 180 as diversity fell.

The CDR3 runs to 19 residues. The trim removed 4 bases at V and 2 bases at J, leaving 14 bases unmatched. Germline V lookup: CDR1 MNHEY, CDR2 SMNVEV (reference sequence). Comment on this clone: Its antigen is undetermined.

Recipient blood drawn about 28 days pretransplant and days 30, 100, 180 after. Here immunoSEQ multiplex PCR was the method, and the copy in TCRdb shows in-frame clones only, minus some. The sample comprises some 4,500 clones, roughly 84% of which are singletons, and about a fifth rests with the top ten. The TCR comes from a male patient aged 60-69 years who had an allogeneic stem cell transplant from an unrelated donor, so T cells may come from the graft donor. Some clones in this sample may be carry-over from other donors' samples. V and J are TRBV27 and TRBJ2-5; 12 nucleotides line up with TRBD2. The starting material was peripheral blood mononuclear cells, obtained 180 days after allogeneic stem cell transplant. The DNA of the CDR3 is TGTGCCAGCAGTTCCTCTTCTAGCGGGAGGGCCATGGGGCAAGAGACCCAGTACTTC. Translated, it gives CASSSSSSGRAMGQETQYF.